This TCR beta chain derives from a study of T cell repertoires in cytomegalovirus infection. Overall study: Both a matching HLA type and CMV infection were indicated by public TCR beta signatures.

Turning to this clonotype: The target antigen is unknown.

Using its own MiXCR run on the reads, TCRdb lists one record per CDR3 protein. The data hold 700,000 to 900,000 distinct CDR3 sequences, with 25% to 30% observed a single time. Findings of the study overall: The ex vivo response was dominated by HLA-C-restricted CMV-specific TCR beta clonotypes.

CDR1 is SEHNR, CDR2 FQNEAQ, per germline (reference sequence). V trimming: 5 bases; J trimming: 1 base; junction bases outside the gene matches: 7. This CDR3 is 16 amino acids long. The chain employs TRBV7-9 and TRBJ2-2; 7 bases fit TRBD2. Sample: cultured CD8+ T cells from PBMCs, taken from culture after CMV antigen stimulation. The TCR comes from a human donor in good health (CMV status not recorded). Some clones in this sample may be carry-over from other donors' samples. The CDR3 reads CASSPRERGNTGELFF. The DNA for the CDR3 is TGTGCCAGCAGCCCCCGCGAGCGGGGGAACACCGGGGAGCTGTTTTTT.